The 10 T cell receptor beta chains in this list originate from one sample, sequenced in a study of blood T cell repertoires in COVID-19. Only in-frame clones appear in the TCRdb table, and some are missing; sequencing was by immunoSEQ multiplex PCR. The sample has 200,000 to 250,000 clones; approximately 87% are singletons. The sample comprised peripheral blood. These TCRs come from a man aged 55 to 70 with acute or convalescent COVID-19.

The genes are TRBV6-2 or TRBV6-3 and TRBJ2-7; TRBD2 matches 11 bases. This CDR3 has 17 amino acids. Trimming at V came to 0 bases and at J to 3 bases, leaving 7 bases not matched to a gene. Germline V CDR1 and CDR2: MNHEY, SVGEGT. As DNA, the CDR3 is TGTGCCAGCAGTTACTCCCTAGCGGGAGGCCTACTCTACGAGCAGTACTTC. This translates into CASSYSLAGGLLYEQYF.

The chain uses TRBV7-8 and TRBJ2-2; 12 bases map to TRBD2. With V trimmed by 4 bases and J by 4 bases, 4 bases remained unmatched. The CDR3 sequence is 16 residues long. CDR1 and CDR2 (germline): SGHVS, FQNEAQ. DNA of the CDR3: TGTGCCAGCAGCTCGACTAGCGGGAGTGGCACCGGGGAGCTGTTTTTT. Its translation: CASSSTSGSGTGELFF.

This chain links TRBV5-5 with TRBJ2-1; D remains ambiguous. The CDR3 runs to 14 residues. Trimming left V 1 base short and J 6 bases short, with 11 bases between. Germline V lookup: CDR1 SGHKS, CDR2 YYEKEE (reference sequence). The CDR3 spells CASSLLYGSNEQFF. In DNA, the CDR3 is TGTGCCAGCAGCTTGTTATACGGGTCCAATGAGCAGTTCTTC.

V is TRBV29-1 and J is TRBJ2-2; the match to TRBD2 covers 7 bases. Germline assignment: CDR1 SQVTM and CDR2 ANQGSEA. V gave up 4 bases and J gave up 4 bases; unmatched junction bases: 9. CDR3 size: 15 residues. CDR3 nucleotides: TGCAGCGTTGTTCCCGCGGGAGTAAGCACCGGGGAGCTGTTTTTT. It translates to CSVVPAGVSTGELFF.

The V call is TRBV9, the J call TRBJ1-6; D unresolved. From germline, CDR1 is SGDLS and CDR2 YYNGEE. Trimming removed 3 bases at V and 0 bases at J, with 7 bases between. This CDR3 is built from 15 residues. CDR3 nucleotides: TGTGCCAGCAGCGCCGGGAGCTCCTATAATTCACCCCTCCACTTT. Encoded protein: CASSAGSSYNSPLHF.

The V gene is TRBV6-4, the J gene TRBJ1-5; no reliable D call. CDR1 and CDR2 from the germline V gene are MRHNA and SNTAGT. The CDR3 extends over 13 amino acids. Between the trimmed V and J ends, which lost 3 bases and 7 bases, there was a span of 10 bases. The CDR3 DNA is TGTGCCAGCAGTGAGGGCAGAGAGCAGCCCCAGCATTTT. Protein product: CASSEGREQPQHF.

The chain employs TRBV24-1 and TRBJ2-5; D perhaps matches TRBD1 (6 bases). The CDR3 contains 18 residues. The germline V gene encodes CDR1 KGHDR and CDR2 SFDVKD. The germline V and J ends were trimmed by 4 bases and 0 bases, with 20 bases remaining between them. This CDR3 reads CATSEPRRDIRYQETQYF. The CDR3 DNA sequence: TGTGCCACCAGTGAACCGCGACGGGACATCAGGTACCAAGAGACCCAGTACTTC.

V and J are TRBV6-5 and TRBJ2-7; 7 nucleotides align to TRBD1. Germline assignment: CDR1 MNHEY and CDR2 SVGAGI. V lost 6 bases, J lost 6 bases, and 5 bases stayed unmatched. The CDR3 is made up of 12 amino acids. CDR3 in DNA: TGTGCCAGCAGACGGGACAGTACCGAGCAGTACTTC. This encodes CASRRDSTEQYF.

The rearrangement uses TRBV3-1 (or the pseudogene TRBV3-2) and TRBJ1-1, with D possibly being TRBD1 (6 bases). The CDR3 consists of 16 residues. The V and J ends lost 6 bases and 0 bases respectively, with 17 bases between them. Germline V gives CDR1 LGHDT, CDR2 YNNKEL (reference sequence). CDR3 DNA sequence: TGTGCCAGCAGGAAGAGGACCCGGGACATGAACACTGAAGCTTTCTTT. Amino acid sequence: CASRKRTRDMNTEAFF.

This clone appeared a single time. The chain couples TRBV7-9 to TRBJ2-6, with 7 nucleotides matching TRBD2. CDR1 and CDR2 from the germline V gene are SEHNR and FQNEAQ (reference sequence). The J segment lost 1 base and the V segment lost 1 base, leaving 4 bases of the junction unmatched. The CDR3 sequence is 17 residues long. This CDR3 reads CASSLGSGTSGANVLTF. The CDR3 DNA sequence: TGTGCCAGCAGCTTAGGCAGCGGGACTTCTGGGGCCAACGTCCTGACTTTC.